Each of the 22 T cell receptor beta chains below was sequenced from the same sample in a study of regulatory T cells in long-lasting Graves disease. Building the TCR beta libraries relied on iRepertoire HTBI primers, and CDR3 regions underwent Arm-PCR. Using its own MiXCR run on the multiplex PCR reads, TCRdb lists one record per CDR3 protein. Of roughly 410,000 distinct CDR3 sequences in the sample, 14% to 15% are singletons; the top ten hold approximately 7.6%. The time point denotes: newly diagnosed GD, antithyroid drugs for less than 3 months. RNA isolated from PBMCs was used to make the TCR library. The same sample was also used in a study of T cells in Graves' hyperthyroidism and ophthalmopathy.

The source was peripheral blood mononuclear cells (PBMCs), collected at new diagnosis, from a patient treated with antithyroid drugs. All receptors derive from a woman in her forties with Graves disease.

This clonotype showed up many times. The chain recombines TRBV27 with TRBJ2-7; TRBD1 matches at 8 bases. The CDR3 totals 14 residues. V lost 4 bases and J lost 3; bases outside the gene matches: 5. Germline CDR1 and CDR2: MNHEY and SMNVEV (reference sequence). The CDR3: CASSSETGVYEQYF. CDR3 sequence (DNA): TGTGCCAGCAGTTCGGAGACAGGGGTCTACGAGCAGTACTTC.

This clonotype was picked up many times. The CDR3 sequence is CASGGSGSITDTQYF. CDR3 coding DNA: TGTGCCAGTGGAGGCAGCGGGAGTATCACAGATACGCAGTATTTT. The chain recombines TRBV6-1 with TRBJ2-3, with 8 bases aligning to TRBD2. CDR3 length: 15 residues. V lost 9 bases to trimming and J lost 2 bases; unmatched junction nucleotides: 10. Looked up from germline, CDR1 is MNHNS and CDR2 is SASEGT.

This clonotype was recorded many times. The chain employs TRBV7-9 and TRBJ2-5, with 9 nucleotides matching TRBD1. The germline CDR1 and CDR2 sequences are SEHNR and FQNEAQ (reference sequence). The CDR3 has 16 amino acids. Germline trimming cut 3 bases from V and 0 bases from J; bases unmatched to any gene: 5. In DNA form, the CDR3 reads TGTGCCAGCAGCTTTCCCGGGACAGGGTACCAAGAGACCCAGTACTTC. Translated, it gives CASSFPGTGYQETQYF.

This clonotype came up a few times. The CDR3 region is CASSRPQAGELFF. The CDR3 DNA reads as TGTGCCAGCAGTCGGCCCCAGGCCGGGGAGCTGTTTTTT. The rearrangement links TRBV6-1 to TRBJ2-2, with unresolved D. V was pared by 5 bases and J by 6 bases, with 10 bases between. Germline lookup yields CDR1 MNHNS and CDR2 SASEGT. The length of the CDR3 is 13 residues.

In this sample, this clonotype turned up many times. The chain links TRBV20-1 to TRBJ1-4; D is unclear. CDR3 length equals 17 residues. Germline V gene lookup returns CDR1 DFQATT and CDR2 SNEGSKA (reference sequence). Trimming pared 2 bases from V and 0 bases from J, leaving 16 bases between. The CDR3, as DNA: TGCAGTGCTAGACCCGATCTGTGGGCTACAACTAATGAAAAACTGTTTTTT. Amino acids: CSARPDLWATTNEKLFF.

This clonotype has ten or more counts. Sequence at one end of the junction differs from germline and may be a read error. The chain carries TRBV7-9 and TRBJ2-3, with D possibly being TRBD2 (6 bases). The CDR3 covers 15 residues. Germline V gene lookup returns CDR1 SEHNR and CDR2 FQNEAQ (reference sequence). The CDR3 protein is CASSFYGSNTDTQYF. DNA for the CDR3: TGTGCCAGCAGCTTCTACGGGAGCAACACAGATACGCAATATTTT.

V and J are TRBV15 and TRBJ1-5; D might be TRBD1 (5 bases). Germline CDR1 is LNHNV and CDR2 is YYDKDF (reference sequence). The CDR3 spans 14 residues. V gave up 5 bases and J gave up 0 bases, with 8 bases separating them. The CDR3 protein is CATSETVSNQPQHF. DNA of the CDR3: TGTGCCACCAGCGAGACAGTTAGCAATCAGCCCCAGCATTTT.

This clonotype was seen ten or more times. This chain's CDR3 is CASSVEGGDADTQYF. In DNA, the CDR3 is TGTGCCAGCAGCGTAGAGGGGGGGGATGCCGATACGCAGTATTTT. The chain employs TRBV9 and TRBJ2-3; a weak D match, TRBD2 (7 bases). Germline V gene sequence: CDR1 SGDLS, CDR2 YYNGEE. The CDR3 is 15 amino acids. V was trimmed by 0 bases and J by 6 bases, leaving 14 bases between them.

The CDR3 DNA reads TGTGCCAGCAGTCTACGGACAGGGGGCGACCATGGCTACACCTTC. Its protein product is CASSLRTGGDHGYTF. This rearrangement joins TRBV28 to TRBJ1-2, with 11 bases fitting TRBD1. V shed 5 bases and J 6 bases; nucleotides not matched to a gene: 8. Looked up from germline, CDR1 is MDHEN and CDR2 is SYDVKM. The CDR3 totals 15 residues.

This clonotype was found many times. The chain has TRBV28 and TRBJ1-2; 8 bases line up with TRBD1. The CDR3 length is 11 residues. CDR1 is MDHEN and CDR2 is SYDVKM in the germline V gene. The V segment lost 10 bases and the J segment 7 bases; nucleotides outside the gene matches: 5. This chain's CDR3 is CATVDRGGYTF. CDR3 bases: TGTGCCACCGTAGACAGGGGTGGCTACACCTTC.

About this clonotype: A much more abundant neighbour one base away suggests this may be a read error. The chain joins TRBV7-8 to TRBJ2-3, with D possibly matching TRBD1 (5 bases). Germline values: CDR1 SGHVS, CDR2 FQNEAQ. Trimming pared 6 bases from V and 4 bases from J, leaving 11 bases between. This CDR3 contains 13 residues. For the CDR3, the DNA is TGTGCCAGCAGACCCCAGGGTCCAGATACGCAGTATTTT. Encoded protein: CASRPQGPDTQYF. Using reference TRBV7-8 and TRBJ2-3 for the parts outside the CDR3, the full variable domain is GAGVSQSPRYKVAKRGQDVALRCDPISGHVSLFWYQQALGQGPEFLTYFQNEAQLDKSGLPSDRFFAERPEGSVSTLKIQRTQQEDSAVYLCASRPQGPDTQYFGPGTRLTVL.

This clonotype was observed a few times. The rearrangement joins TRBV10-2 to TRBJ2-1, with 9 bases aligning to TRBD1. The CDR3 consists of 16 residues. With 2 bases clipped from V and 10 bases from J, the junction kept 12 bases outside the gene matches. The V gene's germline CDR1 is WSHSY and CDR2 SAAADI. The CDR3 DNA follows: TGCGCCAGCAGTGAGCCACAGGGGGCGAGTTCGTGGGAGCAGTTCTTC. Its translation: CASSEPQGASSWEQFF.

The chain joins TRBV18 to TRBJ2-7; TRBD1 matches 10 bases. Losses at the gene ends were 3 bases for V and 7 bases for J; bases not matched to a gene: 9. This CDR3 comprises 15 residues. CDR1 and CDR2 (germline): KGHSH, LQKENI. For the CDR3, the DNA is TGTGCCAGCTCACCGAAAGGACAGGGGGTTGGTGAGCAGTACTTC. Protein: CASSPKGQGVGEQYF.

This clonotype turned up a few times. The CDR3 loop is CASSRTGGRTRHQETQYF. The CDR3 nucleotides are TGTGCCAGCTCACGGACAGGGGGCCGAACTCGGCACCAAGAGACCCAGTACTTC. This chain connects TRBV18 to TRBJ2-5; 11 bases match TRBD1. CDR1 and CDR2 (germline): KGHSH, LQKENI. This CDR3 is built from 18 residues. The J segment lost 0 bases and the V segment lost 4 bases, leaving 10 bases of the junction unmatched.

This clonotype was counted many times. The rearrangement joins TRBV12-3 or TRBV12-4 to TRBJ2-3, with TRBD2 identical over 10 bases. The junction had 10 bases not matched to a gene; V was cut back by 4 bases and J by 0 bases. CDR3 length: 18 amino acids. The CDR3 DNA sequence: TGTGCCAGCAGTTCACTAGCGGGAAGGGGGGCGAGCACAGATACGCAGTATTTT. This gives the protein CASSSLAGRGASTDTQYF.

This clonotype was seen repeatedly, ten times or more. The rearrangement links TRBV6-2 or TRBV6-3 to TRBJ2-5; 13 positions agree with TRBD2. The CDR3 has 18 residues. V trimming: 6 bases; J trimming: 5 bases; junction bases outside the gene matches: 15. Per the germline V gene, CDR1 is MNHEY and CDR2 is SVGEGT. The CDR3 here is CASSLSSLAGGRWETQYF. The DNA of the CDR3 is TGTGCCAGCAGCCTCAGTTCACTAGCGGGAGGGAGGTGGGAGACCCAGTACTTC.

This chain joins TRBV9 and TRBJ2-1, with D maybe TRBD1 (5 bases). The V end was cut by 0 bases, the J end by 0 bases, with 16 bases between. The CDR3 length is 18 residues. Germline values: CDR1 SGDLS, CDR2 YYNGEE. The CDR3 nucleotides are TGTGCCAGCAGCGTAGCCGGTGGGGCGCCAAGCTCCTACAATGAGCAGTTCTTC. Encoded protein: CASSVAGGAPSSYNEQFF.

The CDR3 nucleotides are TGTGCCACCAGCAGAGATCGGGGTATCGGTGAAAAACTGTTTTTT. It translates to CATSRDRGIGEKLFF. The chain employs TRBV15 and TRBJ1-4, with D unresolved. CDR3 length equals 15 residues. V shed 0 bases and J shed 7 bases, with 12 bases lying between them. Germline V lookup: CDR1 LNHNV, CDR2 YYDKDF (reference sequence).

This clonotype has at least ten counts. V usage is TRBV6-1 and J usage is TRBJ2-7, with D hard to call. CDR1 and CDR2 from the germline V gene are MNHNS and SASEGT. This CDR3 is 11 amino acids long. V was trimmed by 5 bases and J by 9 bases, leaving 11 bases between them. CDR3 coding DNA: TGTGCCAGCAGTCCCAGAGAGATGCAGTACTTC. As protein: CASSPREMQYF.

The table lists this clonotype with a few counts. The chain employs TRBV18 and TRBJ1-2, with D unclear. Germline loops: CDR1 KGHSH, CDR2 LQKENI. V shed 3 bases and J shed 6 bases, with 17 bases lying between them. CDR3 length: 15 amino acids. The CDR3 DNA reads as TGTGCCAGCTCACCCCAAAGACCGCCTGGGGATGGCTACACCTTC. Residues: CASSPQRPPGDGYTF.

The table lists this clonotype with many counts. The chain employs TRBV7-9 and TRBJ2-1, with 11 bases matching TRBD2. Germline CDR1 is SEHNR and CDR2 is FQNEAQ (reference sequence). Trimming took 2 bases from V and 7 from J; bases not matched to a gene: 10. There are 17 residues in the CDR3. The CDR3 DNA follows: TGTGCCAGCAGCTTAATCTATCTAGCGGGAGGAATGAATGAGCAGTTCTTC. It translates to CASSLIYLAGGMNEQFF.

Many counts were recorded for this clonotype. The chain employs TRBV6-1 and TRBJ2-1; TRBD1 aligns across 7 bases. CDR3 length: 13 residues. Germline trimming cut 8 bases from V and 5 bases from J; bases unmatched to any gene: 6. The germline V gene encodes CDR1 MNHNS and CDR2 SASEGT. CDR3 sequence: CASGGQEDNEQFF. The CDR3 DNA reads TGTGCCAGCGGTGGACAGGAAGACAATGAGCAGTTCTTC.